This passage covers 14 T cell receptor beta chains from one sample sequenced in a study of T cells after yellow fever vaccination. Each CDR3 protein gets one entry after TCRdb re-called the 5' RACE reads with MiXCR. The sample contains over 200,000 distinct CDR3 sequences, approximately 6.8% of which appear only once. Specimen: CD4+ T cells sorted from PBMCs, collected on the day of the yellow fever booster vaccination. These receptors all stem from a man under 40 who received the YFV17D yellow fever vaccine.

Only a few counts were recorded for this clonotype. This chain connects TRBV20-1 to TRBJ1-4; maybe TRBD1 (6 bases). V lost 3 bases and J 8 bases, leaving 16 bases between the germline ends. The V gene's germline CDR1 is DFQATT and CDR2 SNEGSKA (reference sequence). There are 14 residues in the CDR3. CDR3 DNA: TGCAGTGCTAGCGTGGGGGGCGCGGGGGAAAAACTGTTTTTT. Translating it yields CSASVGGAGEKLFF.

Ten or more counts support this clonotype. The chain has TRBV6-2 or TRBV6-3 and TRBJ2-1, with TRBD1 matching over 10 bases. CDR3 length: 17 residues. The V gene end was trimmed by 6 bases and the J gene end by 2 bases; junction bases not matched to a gene: 10. CDR1 and CDR2 (germline): MNHEY, SVGEGT. The CDR3 reads CASSSPDRGRAYNEQFF. DNA of the CDR3: TGTGCCAGCAGCTCGCCGGACAGGGGGAGAGCCTACAATGAGCAGTTCTTC.

About this clonotype itself: This may come from a read error, since a much larger clone is one base off. The chain combines TRBV6-2 or TRBV6-3 with TRBJ2-7; 7 positions agree with TRBD2. This CDR3 has 15 amino acids. The germline V gene encodes CDR1 MNHEY and CDR2 SVGEGT. The DNA for the CDR3 is TGTACCAGCTCACTCCTGGGGCTAGCGGTCTACGAGCAGTACTTC. Its translation: CTSSLLGLAVYEQYF.

There are many counts of this clonotype. The V and J genes are TRBV28 and TRBJ2-3, with D uncertain. Deletions cut 3 bases from V and 1 base from J, with 5 bases between. Germline-derived CDR1 and CDR2 are MDHEN and SYDVKM. This CDR3 comprises 13 residues. The CDR3, as DNA: TGTGCCAGCAGTTTGGACGGCACAGATACGCAGTATTTT. This codes for CASSLDGTDTQYF. The complete variable domain, with remaining parts taken from reference TRBV28 and TRBJ2-3, reads DVKVTQSSRYLVKRTGEKVFLECVQDMDHENMFWYRQDPGLGLRLIYFSYDVKMKEKGDIPEGYSVSREKKERFSLILESASTNQTSMYLCASSLDGTDTQYFGPGTRLTVL.

The V call is TRBV7-3, the J call TRBJ2-1, with D perhaps given as TRBD1 or TRBD2 (5 bases each). The CDR3 length is 15 residues. Looked up from germline, CDR1 is SGHTA and CDR2 is FQGTGA. V lost 2 bases, J lost 2 bases, and 10 bases lay in between. CDR3 bases: TGTGCCAGCAGCTTAGGGGACGTAACCTACAATGAGCAGTTCTTC. Translation gives CASSLGDVTYNEQFF.

This clonotype was counted between two and nine times. This chain links TRBV9 with TRBJ2-3; D gene uncertain. Trimming cost V 4 bases and J 2 bases, with 11 bases left between them. This CDR3 is 14 amino acids long. CDR1 and CDR2 (germline): SGDLS, YYNGEE. The CDR3 loop is CASSPPATTDTQYF. CDR3 DNA: TGTGCCAGCAGCCCCCCGGCCACCACAGATACGCAGTATTTT.

A few counts support this clonotype. V gene TRBV11-1 combines with J gene TRBJ2-7; 10 nucleotides line up with TRBD2. Germline V gives CDR1 SGHAT, CDR2 FQDESV (reference sequence). CDR3 length: 16 residues. Trimming removed 2 bases from V and 2 bases from J; junction bases left unmatched: 6. The CDR3 loop is CASSLSLAGDAYEQYF. For the CDR3, the DNA is TGTGCCAGCAGCTTATCCCTAGCGGGAGATGCCTACGAGCAGTACTTC.

The sample holds many counts of this clonotype. The V call is TRBV5-1, the J call TRBJ2-3; D perhaps matches TRBD2 (7 bases). CDR1 and CDR2 (germline): SGHRS, YFSETQ. V lost 2 bases and J lost 3, with 13 bases in between. The CDR3 sequence is 15 residues long. The CDR3 here is CASSFTAGTTDTQYF. CDR3 DNA: TGCGCCAGCAGCTTTACAGCGGGGACAACAGATACGCAGTATTTT. The variable domain in full, completed from reference TRBV5-1 and TRBJ2-3, reads KAGVTQTPRYLIKTRGQQVTLSCSPISGHRSVSWYQQTPGQGLQFLFEYFSETQRNKGNFPGRFSGRQFSNSRSEMNVSTLELGDSALYLCASSFTAGTTDTQYFGPGTRLTVL.

This clonotype occurred many times. The chain joins TRBV7-2 to TRBJ1-2; no clear D gene. Germline CDR1 is SGHTA and CDR2 is FQGNSA. V was shortened by 5 bases and J by 0 bases, with 13 bases between the two germline ends. The CDR3 is 15 amino acids. This CDR3 reads CASSPVPQANYGYTF. CDR3 nucleotide sequence: TGTGCCAGCAGCCCCGTTCCTCAAGCTAACTATGGCTACACCTTC. Full variable domain (missing parts from reference TRBV7-2 and TRBJ1-2): GAGVSQSPSNKVTEKGKDVELRCDPISGHTALYWYRQSLGQGLEFLIYFQGNSAPDKSGLPSDRFSAERTGGSVSTLTIQRTQQEDSAVYLCASSPVPQANYGYTFGSGTRLTVV.

Many counts were recorded for this clonotype. The chain uses TRBV29-1 and TRBJ2-3; D is ambiguous. This CDR3 has 12 residues. Trimming took 2 bases from V and 0 from J, leaving 3 bases between them. The V gene's germline CDR1 is SQVTM and CDR2 ANQGSEA. The CDR3 protein is CSVEISTDTQYF. The CDR3 region has the DNA TGCAGCGTTGAAATAAGCACAGATACGCAGTATTTT.

Note on this clonotype: One junction end does not reproduce the germline sequence, and a read error may be involved. The chain is built from TRBV30 and TRBJ1-2; 8 bases fit TRBD1. Per germline, CDR1 GTSNPN and CDR2 SVGIG (reference sequence). CDR3 length: 14 residues. The CDR3 reads CAWSPQGTGYGYIF. The CDR3 DNA sequence: TGTGCCTGGAGTCCACAGGGGACAGGCTATGGCTACATCTTC.

The chain links TRBV30 to TRBJ2-1, with 7 bases that match TRBD1. CDR3 length equals 14 residues. V gave up 1 base and J gave up 2 bases; unmatched junction bases: 2. Germline CDR1 GTSNPN, CDR2 SVGIG (reference sequence). CDR3 sequence: CAWSGGTAYNEQFF. DNA of the CDR3: TGTGCCTGGAGTGGGGGGACAGCCTACAATGAGCAGTTCTTC. The complete variable domain, with remaining parts taken from reference TRBV30 and TRBJ2-1, reads SQTIHQWPATLVQPVGSPLSLECTVEGTSNPNLYWYRQAAGRGLQLLFYSVGIGQISSEVPQNLSASRPQDRQFILSSKKLLLSDSGFYLCAWSGGTAYNEQFFGPGTRLTVL.

This clonotype was seen at least ten times. The V gene is TRBV5-1, the J gene TRBJ2-7, with D unresolved. This CDR3 region has 12 residues. V lost 1 base and J lost 6, with 8 bases in between. From germline, CDR1 is SGHRS and CDR2 YFSETQ. Written as DNA, the CDR3 is TGCGCCAGCAGCTTGAATCGGGTCGAGCAGTACTTC. Translated, it gives CASSLNRVEQYF.

This clonotype was picked up a small number of times. The rearrangement links TRBV3-1 to TRBJ2-5; D gene unclear. This CDR3 is built from 13 residues. Trimming pared 5 bases from V and 2 bases from J, leaving 9 bases between. Looked up from germline, CDR1 is LGHDT and CDR2 is YNNKEL (reference sequence). CDR3 residues: CASSYFYQETQYF. The CDR3 bases are TGTGCCAGCAGCTACTTTTATCAAGAGACCCAGTACTTC.